These 18 T cell receptor beta chains share one sample of origin, sequenced in a study of T cell responses to AZD1222 COVID-19 vaccine. Some clones are missing from TCRdb's copy, which holds only in-frame ones; the method was immunoSEQ multiplex PCR. The sample yields approximately 180,000 clones, almost 90% seen once. The sample here was peripheral blood, taken on day 0 of AZD1222 vaccination. All receptors derive from an adult in good health.

This clone is a singleton in its sample. This chain uses TRBV6-2 or TRBV6-3 with TRBJ2-1; either TRBD1 or TRBD2 may supply D (5 bases each). V was clipped by 2 bases and J by 6 bases, with 8 bases between them. CDR1 and CDR2 from the germline V gene are MNHEY and SVGEGT. The CDR3 runs 13 residues. CDR3 region: CASSYAGTNEQFF. CDR3 bases: TGTGCCAGCAGTTACGCAGGGACCAATGAGCAGTTCTTC.

The chain couples TRBV28 to TRBJ1-2, with 7 bases fitting TRBD1. CDR1 and CDR2 (germline): MDHEN, SYDVKM. V shed 5 bases, J shed 5 bases, and the junction held 2 bases outside the gene matches. This CDR3 spans 12 amino acids. CDR3 sequence reads: CASSTGEYGYTF. CDR3 DNA sequence: TGTGCCAGCAGTACAGGGGAATATGGCTACACCTTC.

The gene calls are TRBV7-3 and TRBJ2-7; D is possibly TRBD2 (5 bases). CDR1 and CDR2 from the germline V gene are SGHTA and FQGTGA. Between the trimmed V and J ends, which lost 1 base and 0 bases, there was a span of 7 bases. This CDR3 contains 14 residues. The CDR3 here is CASSLKAASYEQYF. The CDR3 DNA reads as TGTGCCAGCAGCTTAAAAGCGGCCTCCTACGAGCAGTACTTC. The full variable domain, with the rest looked up from reference TRBV7-3 and TRBJ2-7, is GAGVSQTPSNKVTEKGKYVELRCDPISGHTALYWYRQSLGQGPEFLIYFQGTGAADDSGLPNDRFFAVRPEGSVSTLKIQRTERGDSAVYLCASSLKAASYEQYFGPGTRLTVT.

A few counts support this clone. The V gene is TRBV7-2, the J gene TRBJ1-5; TRBD1 matches 7 bases. CDR3 length: 15 residues. The ends lost 1 base at V and 6 bases at J; junction bases unmatched: 6. CDR1 and CDR2 from the germline V gene are SGHTA and FQGNSA. CDR3 protein: CASSLEPGGGQPQHF. Here the CDR3 DNA reads TGTGCCAGCAGCTTAGAGCCAGGGGGGGGTCAGCCCCAGCATTTT.

Comment on this clone: Additional DNA sequences in this sample encode the identical CDR3. V usage is TRBV9 and J usage is TRBJ1-5; the D is unclear. The CDR3 contains 13 residues. The ends were cut back, 0 bases at V and 4 bases at J, with 5 bases in the middle. CDR1 and CDR2 from the germline V gene are SGDLS and YYNGEE. CDR3 protein: CASSVDPNQPQHF. The CDR3 DNA reads as TGTGCCAGCAGCGTAGACCCGAATCAGCCCCAGCATTTT.

This clone was seen a few times. The chain couples TRBV6-1 to TRBJ2-7, with D possibly being TRBD2 (6 bases). The CDR3 loop spans 15 amino acids. Germline CDR1 and CDR2: MNHNS and SASEGT. The V and J ends lost 0 bases and 3 bases respectively, with 12 bases between them. CDR3 in amino acids: CASSEATGSVYEQYF. CDR3 DNA sequence: TGTGCCAGCAGTGAAGCTACCGGGAGCGTCTACGAGCAGTACTTC.

The DNA for the CDR3 is TGTGCCAGCAGTTACCAACTGACTAAGGCCTCCTATGGCTACACCTTC. It codes for CASSYQLTKASYGYTF. V gene TRBV6-5 combines with J gene TRBJ1-2; no clear D. Trimming left V 2 bases short and J 4 bases short, with 17 bases between. Germline V CDR1 and CDR2: MNHEY, SVGAGI. The CDR3 is made up of 16 amino acids.

To note about this clone: The same CDR3 can be traced to other DNA sequences in this sample. This chain connects TRBV5-1 to TRBJ2-5, with 16 bases fitting TRBD2. Trimming removed 4 bases from V and 4 bases from J; junction bases left unmatched: 4. The CDR3 totals 16 residues. CDR1 is SGHRS and CDR2 is YFSETQ in the germline V gene. The CDR3 protein is CASSPGTSGGAETQYF. The CDR3 DNA reads as TGCGCCAGCAGCCCGGGGACTAGCGGGGGGGCAGAGACCCAGTACTTC. The full variable domain, rest sourced from reference TRBV5-1 and TRBJ2-5, is KAGVTQTPRYLIKTRGQQVTLSCSPISGHRSVSWYQQTPGQGLQFLFEYFSETQRNKGNFPGRFSGRQFSNSRSEMNVSTLELGDSALYLCASSPGTSGGAETQYFGPGTRLLVL.

The table lists this clone with a count of one. CDR3 DNA sequence: TGTGCCAGCAGCTTAGGAGGGCGCAATGAGCAGTTCTTC. This sequence encodes CASSLGGRNEQFF. The rearrangement links TRBV5-6 to TRBJ2-1; possibly TRBD2 for D (6 bases). The CDR3 consists of 13 residues. Between the trimmed V and J ends, which lost 2 bases and 6 bases, there was a span of 9 bases. Germline CDR1 SGHDT, CDR2 YYEEEE.

The chain combines TRBV25-1 with TRBJ2-7; 7 bases are a match to TRBD1. The V gene's germline CDR1 is MGHDK and CDR2 SYGVNS. The CDR3 has 12 amino acids. Unmatched junction bases numbered 7, after V lost 7 bases and J lost 7 bases. The CDR3 bases are TGTGCCAGCACGGGACAGTTCGTAGAGCAGTACTTC. It is translated as CASTGQFVEQYF.

The chain links TRBV19 to TRBJ1-5; 7 nucleotides agree with TRBD1. The CDR3 contains 15 residues. CDR1 and CDR2 from the germline V gene are LNHDA and SQIVND (reference sequence). The J segment lost 2 bases and the V segment lost 6 bases, leaving 7 bases of the junction unmatched. CDR3 amino acids: CASREGGWGNQPQHF. The CDR3 coding sequence is TGTGCCAGTAGGGAAGGGGGCTGGGGCAATCAGCCCCAGCATTTT.

The genes are TRBV4-1 and TRBJ1-1; a possible D gene is TRBD1 (5 bases). Trimming stripped 3 bases from V and 5 bases from J, with 13 bases between. The CDR3 is made up of 14 amino acids. The V gene's germline CDR1 is MGHRA and CDR2 YSYEKL. CDR3 loop: CASSHGRERTEAFF. As DNA, the CDR3 is TGCGCCAGCAGCCACGGCAGGGAGAGAACTGAAGCTTTCTTT.

The chain is built from TRBV6-5 and TRBJ1-4; TRBD1 matches 10 bases. Looked up from germline, CDR1 is MNHEY and CDR2 is SVGAGI. The CDR3 runs 14 residues. Unmatched junction bases numbered 4, after V lost 6 bases and J lost 6 bases. The CDR3 region has the DNA TGTGCCAGCAGACCAGACAGGGGGCATGAAAAACTGTTTTTT. Encoded protein: CASRPDRGHEKLFF.

The chain links TRBV5-1 to TRBJ2-5; no definite D call. V gave up 4 bases and J gave up 5 bases, with 9 bases separating them. The germline V gene has CDR1 SGHRS and CDR2 YFSETQ. The CDR3 sequence is 12 residues long. This CDR3 reads CASSRARETQYF. CDR3 sequence (DNA): TGCGCCAGCAGCCGGGCGAGGGAGACCCAGTACTTC.

This clone was detected only a few times. The rearrangement joins TRBV29-1 to TRBJ1-1; D is perhaps TRBD1 (5 bases). CDR1 is SQVTM and CDR2 is ANQGSEA in the germline V gene. V was clipped by 5 bases and J by 6 bases, with 13 bases between them. There are 12 residues in the CDR3. CDR3: CSVKVQASEAFF. In DNA form, the CDR3 reads TGCAGCGTTAAAGTACAGGCGTCTGAAGCTTTCTTT.

The chain combines TRBV11-2 with TRBJ2-5, with 8 bases identical to TRBD1. The CDR3 has 16 residues. The germline CDR1 and CDR2 sequences are SGHAT and FQNNGV. J lost 2 bases, V lost 3 bases, and 8 bases had no gene match. CDR3 loop: CASSFWAGGNQETQYF. CDR3 bases: TGTGCCAGCAGCTTCTGGGCAGGGGGCAATCAAGAGACCCAGTACTTC.

V is TRBV3-1 (or the pseudogene TRBV3-2) and J is TRBJ1-5; 9 bases are a match to TRBD1. Trimming at V came to 0 bases and at J to 10 bases, leaving 10 bases not matched to a gene. The CDR3 totals 16 residues. CDR1 is LGHDT and CDR2 is YNNKEL in the germline V gene (reference sequence). CDR3 sequence: CASSQDTGTGRVPQHF. CDR3 coding DNA: TGTGCCAGCAGCCAAGATACGGGGACAGGGAGGGTTCCCCAGCATTTT.

This clone appeared a single time. The chain combines TRBV27 with TRBJ1-1; 7 bases match TRBD1. The germline V gene has CDR1 MNHEY and CDR2 SMNVEV (reference sequence). V dropped 5 bases and J dropped 0; count of bases not matched to a gene: 6. CDR3 size: 15 residues. The CDR3 nucleotides are TGTGCCAGCAGTCGGGACAGCCTAGTGAACACTGAAGCTTTCTTT. Translating it yields CASSRDSLVNTEAFF.